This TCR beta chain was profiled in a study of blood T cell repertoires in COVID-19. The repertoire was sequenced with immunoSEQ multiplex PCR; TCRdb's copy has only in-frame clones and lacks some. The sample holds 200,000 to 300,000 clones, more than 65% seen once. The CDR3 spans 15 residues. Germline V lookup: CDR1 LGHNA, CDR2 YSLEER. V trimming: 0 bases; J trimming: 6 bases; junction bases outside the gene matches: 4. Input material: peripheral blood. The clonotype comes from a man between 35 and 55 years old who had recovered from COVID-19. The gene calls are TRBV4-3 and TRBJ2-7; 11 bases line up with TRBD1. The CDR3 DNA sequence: TGCGCCAGCAGCCAAGATGGACAGGGGGCGTCCGAGCAGTACTTC. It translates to CASSQDGQGASEQYF.